Below, 27 T cell receptor beta chains from the same sample are listed, as sequenced in a study of T cell repertoires in cytomegalovirus infection. TCRdb reprocessed the reads with MiXCR, giving one entry per CDR3 protein. The sample has fewer than 700,000 distinct CDR3 sequences, approximately 25% seen once. Sequencing input: CD8+ T cells from PBMCs. The source of these receptors is a human donor in good health (CMV status not recorded). Some clones in this sample may be carry-over from other donors' samples.

Only a few counts were recorded for this clonotype. The gene calls are TRBV2 and TRBJ1-5; D gene uncertain. The V gene lost 4 bases and the J gene lost 2 bases, with 21 bases spanning the gap. The length of the CDR3 is 18 residues. Germline V lookup: CDR1 SNHLY, CDR2 FYNNEI. The CDR3 reads CASSVPRDVTGGNQPQHF. The DNA of the CDR3 is TGTGCCAGCAGTGTACCCAGAGACGTAACCGGGGGCAATCAGCCCCAGCATTTT.

This clonotype was observed a handful of times. The chain couples TRBV4-1 to TRBJ2-1; D ambiguous. V was cut by 1 base and J by 8 bases, with 6 bases left in between. The CDR3 runs to 12 residues. CDR1 and CDR2 (germline): MGHRA, YSYEKL. The CDR3, as DNA: TGCGCCAGCAGCCAAGCCCGGGATGAGCAGTTCTTC. Translating gives CASSQARDEQFF.

The table lists this clonotype with a few counts. The chain carries TRBV23-1 and TRBJ2-4; either TRBD1 or TRBD2 may fit D (5 bases each). TRBV23-1 has ORF status, its function being uncertain. The CDR3 spans 16 residues. V was trimmed by 3 bases and J by 6 bases, leaving 18 bases between them. The CDR3 spells CASSHFGTPRGNIQYF. The CDR3 nucleotides are TGCGCCAGCAGTCACTTCGGGACCCCAAGGGGAAACATTCAGTACTTC.

The CDR3 loop reads CASSLPYRRGATDTQYF. The CDR3 DNA is TGTGCCAGCAGTTTACCCTATCGGCGGGGGGCGACAGATACGCAGTATTTT. The rearrangement links TRBV28 to TRBJ2-3; 8 bases are shared with TRBD2. This CDR3 is 17 amino acids long. J lost 3 bases, V lost 2 bases, and 10 bases had no gene match. Germline-derived CDR1 and CDR2 are MDHEN and SYDVKM. Full variable domain (rest looked up from reference TRBV28 and TRBJ2-3): DVKVTQSSRYLVKRTGEKVFLECVQDMDHENMFWYRQDPGLGLRLIYFSYDVKMKEKGDIPEGYSVSREKKERFSLILESASTNQTSMYLCASSLPYRRGATDTQYFGPGTRLTVL.

Many counts were recorded for this clonotype. This chain links TRBV28 with TRBJ2-1, with D hard to call. V was clipped by 2 bases and J by 5 bases, with 13 bases between them. CDR3 length equals 15 residues. Looked up from germline, CDR1 is MDHEN and CDR2 is SYDVKM. CDR3 DNA sequence: TGTGCCAGCAGTTTAACAACCGGACGGCACAATGAGCAGTTCTTC. Encoded protein: CASSLTTGRHNEQFF.

At least ten counts were recorded for this clonotype. The rearrangement uses TRBV28 and TRBJ2-3; TRBD2 matches at 7 bases. Germline V gene lookup returns CDR1 MDHEN and CDR2 SYDVKM. V was pared by 1 base and J by 0 bases, with 10 bases of the junction left unmatched. This CDR3 has 18 residues. The CDR3 here is CASSLFILAEMSTDTQYF. The CDR3 bases are TGTGCCAGCAGTTTATTCATCCTAGCGGAGATGAGCACAGATACGCAGTATTTT.

V usage is TRBV19 and J usage is TRBJ1-1; unclear D gene. This CDR3 region has 12 residues. The V end was cut by 5 bases, the J end by 4 bases, with 8 bases between. From germline, CDR1 is LNHDA and CDR2 SQIVND (reference sequence). The CDR3 nucleotides read TGTGCCAGTAGTGAATTTAGCACTGAAGCTTTCTTT. This encodes CASSEFSTEAFF. The whole variable domain, filled in from reference TRBV19 and TRBJ1-1, reads DGGITQSPKYLFRKEGQNVTLSCEQNLNHDAMYWYRQDPGQGLRLIYYSQIVNDFQKGDIAEGYSVSREKKESFPLTVTSAQKNPTAFYLCASSEFSTEAFFGQGTRLTVV.

The chain has TRBV2 and TRBJ2-1; 10 nucleotides line up with TRBD2. J gave up 7 bases and V 0 bases, and 6 bases lay outside the gene matches. Looked up from germline, CDR1 is SNHLY and CDR2 is FYNNEI. The CDR3 length is 16 residues. The CDR3 nucleotides read TGTGCCAGCAGTGAAGCGGGACTAGCGATACAGAATGAGCAGTTCTTC. As protein: CASSEAGLAIQNEQFF.

The chain uses TRBV11-3 and TRBJ2-7; D might be TRBD1 (6 bases). V dropped 4 bases and J dropped 2 bases, with 12 bases sitting between them. This CDR3 contains 14 residues. Germline V gene data show CDR1 as SGHNT and CDR2 as YENEEA. The DNA for the CDR3 is TGTGCCAGCAGCTCCTCGGACAGACCCTACGAGCAGTACTTC. Its translation is CASSSSDRPYEQYF.

The chain employs TRBV14 and TRBJ2-1; either TRBD1 or TRBD2 may supply D (5 bases each). The CDR3 length is 12 residues. The germline gives CDR1 SGHDN, CDR2 FVKESK. Trimming left V 7 bases short and J 6 bases short, with 10 bases between. CDR3 bases: TGTGCCAGCATGGGGGTAGCCAATGAGCAGTTCTTC. Its translation is CASMGVANEQFF.

This clonotype was found once. V and J are TRBV6-5 and TRBJ1-6, with D tentatively TRBD1 (5 bases). CDR3 length equals 15 residues. Trimming took 11 bases from V and 4 from J, leaving 18 bases between them. Germline V gene data show CDR1 as MNHEY and CDR2 as SVGAGI. The CDR3, as DNA: TGTGCCGCTACAGGAGGGCGCGAGTATAATTCACCCCTCCACTTT. It specifies CAATGGREYNSPLHF.

Only a few counts were recorded for this clonotype. The rearrangement links TRBV7-6 to TRBJ2-1; TRBD2 agrees at 8 bases. The CDR3 extends over 16 amino acids. Germline values: CDR1 SGHVS, CDR2 FNYEAQ. V lost 1 base and J lost 3; bases outside the gene matches: 5. The CDR3 is CASSLVLAGHYNEQFF. CDR3 DNA: TGTGCCAGCAGCTTAGTTTTAGCGGGGCACTACAATGAGCAGTTCTTC.

The rearrangement joins TRBV28 to TRBJ2-5, with 9 nucleotides matching TRBD1. In germline, CDR1 is MDHEN, CDR2 SYDVKM. The ends lost 2 bases at V and 2 bases at J; junction bases unmatched: 9. The CDR3 covers 17 residues. Here the CDR3 reads CASSLPRDRDFQETQYF. CDR3 in DNA: TGTGCCAGCAGTTTACCCCGGGACAGGGACTTTCAAGAGACCCAGTACTTC. The full variable domain, rest sourced from reference TRBV28 and TRBJ2-5, is DVKVTQSSRYLVKRTGEKVFLECVQDMDHENMFWYRQDPGLGLRLIYFSYDVKMKEKGDIPEGYSVSREKKERFSLILESASTNQTSMYLCASSLPRDRDFQETQYFGPGTRLLVL.

The chain employs TRBV7-9 and TRBJ2-5; D may match TRBD1 or TRBD2 (6 bases each). Trimming took off 5 bases at V and 1 base at J, with 17 bases between the two ends. CDR3 length: 16 amino acids. CDR1 and CDR2 from the germline V gene are SEHNR and FQNEAQ (reference sequence). CDR3 residues: CASSTPGAGIQETQYF. DNA of the CDR3: TGTGCCAGCAGCACACCAGGGGCGGGGATCCAAGAGACCCAGTACTTC.

The chain recombines TRBV20-1 with TRBJ2-5; 8 bases are a match to TRBD2. The CDR3 is 13 amino acids. Trimming removed 2 bases from V and 4 bases from J; junction bases left unmatched: 3. CDR1 and CDR2 (germline): DFQATT, SNEGSKA (reference sequence). This CDR3 is CSARTSGRETQYF. The DNA of the CDR3 is TGCAGTGCTAGAACTAGCGGACGAGAGACCCAGTACTTC.

The V call is TRBV10-3, the J call TRBJ1-4; the D gene is possibly TRBD1 (5 bases). The CDR3 is made up of 13 amino acids. CDR1 and CDR2 from the germline V gene are ENHRY and SYGVKD. Trimming took 6 bases from V and 5 from J, leaving 10 bases between them. CDR3 sequence reads: CAIRQEENEKLFF. In DNA, the CDR3 is TGTGCCATCAGACAGGAGGAGAATGAAAAACTGTTTTTT.

This clonotype was observed a handful of times. This chain connects TRBV3-1 to TRBJ2-5, with TRBD2 matching 11 bases. J was trimmed by 2 bases and V by 5 bases; bases with no gene match: 4. Germline V lookup: CDR1 LGHDT, CDR2 YNNKEL (reference sequence). The CDR3 consists of 15 residues. Here the CDR3 DNA reads TGTGCCAGCAGCGAGACTAGCGGGGTACAAGAGACCCAGTACTTC. This encodes CASSETSGVQETQYF.

This clonotype was seen a handful of times. The CDR3 DNA reads TGTGCCAGCACCGCTTACACCCAAGGCTATGGCTACACCTTC. Amino acid sequence: CASTAYTQGYGYTF. The rearrangement uses TRBV7-9 and TRBJ1-2; D is unresolved. Germline V gene sequence: CDR1 SEHNR, CDR2 FQNEAQ (reference sequence). The CDR3 runs 14 residues. V was trimmed by 7 bases and J by 4 bases, leaving 16 bases between them.

This clonotype was recorded at least ten times. The gene calls are TRBV2 and TRBJ2-1; D possibly corresponds to TRBD1 (5 bases). Germline CDR1 SNHLY, CDR2 FYNNEI. The V end was cut by 8 bases, the J end by 7 bases, with 12 bases between. This CDR3 region has 12 residues. CDR3 residues: CASVEGVNEQFF. CDR3 nucleotides: TGTGCCAGCGTGGAAGGGGTAAATGAGCAGTTCTTC.

The chain has TRBV20-1 and TRBJ1-1; D is possibly TRBD1 (6 bases). Germline assignment: CDR1 DFQATT and CDR2 SNEGSKA (reference sequence). The germline V and J ends were trimmed by 8 bases and 1 base, with 11 bases remaining between them. This CDR3 is built from 12 residues. The CDR3 reads CSSPDRNTEAFF. The CDR3 DNA follows: TGCAGTTCTCCGGACAGGAACACTGAAGCTTTCTTT.

This clonotype has only a few counts. The J gene is TRBJ1-2, the V gene TRBV29-1, with a weak D call TRBD1 (5 bases). Deletions cut 4 bases from V and 6 bases from J, with 12 bases between. Germline V lookup: CDR1 SQVTM, CDR2 ANQGSEA. The CDR3 length is 12 residues. CDR3 sequence (DNA): TGCAGCGTTGGGCAGGGCTCCGATGGCTACACCTTC. Protein: CSVGQGSDGYTF. The full variable domain, with the rest looked up from reference TRBV29-1 and TRBJ1-2, is SAVISQKPSRDICQRGTSLTIQCQVDSQVTMMFWYRQQPGQSLTLIATANQGSEATYESGFVIDKFPISRPNLTFSTLTVSNMSPEDSSIYLCSVGQGSDGYTFGSGTRLTVV.

The chain employs TRBV4-1 and TRBJ2-1; D ambiguous. Germline V gives CDR1 MGHRA, CDR2 YSYEKL. The CDR3 covers 16 residues. V lost 0 bases, J lost 0 bases, and 9 bases lay in between. The chain's CDR3 is CASSQDYLSSYNEQFF. CDR3 coding DNA: TGCGCCAGCAGCCAAGATTACCTTAGCTCCTACAATGAGCAGTTCTTC.

The chain links TRBV20-1 to TRBJ2-1; D unresolved. The CDR3 is 13 amino acids. From germline, CDR1 is DFQATT and CDR2 SNEGSKA (reference sequence). The V and J ends lost 2 bases and 3 bases respectively, with 8 bases between them. The chain's CDR3 is CSARTANYNEQFF. The CDR3 nucleotides are TGCAGTGCTAGAACGGCCAACTACAATGAGCAGTTCTTC.

This clonotype came up many times. V gene TRBV7-3 combines with J gene TRBJ2-1; 9 bases align to TRBD2. The CDR3 is 15 residues long. J was trimmed by 4 bases and V by 2 bases; bases with no gene match: 3. CDR1 is SGHTA, CDR2 FQGTGA, per germline. CDR3 sequence reads: CASSLAGGRYNEQFF. CDR3 in DNA: TGTGCCAGCAGCTTAGCGGGGGGGAGGTACAATGAGCAGTTCTTC.

This clonotype came up a few times. CDR3 DNA: TGTGCCAGCAGTTACGACAGGGTTGGCTACACCTTC. Amino acids: CASSYDRVGYTF. The V and J genes are TRBV6-5 and TRBJ1-2, with 7 bases aligning to TRBD1. V lost 2 bases to trimming and J lost 7 bases; unmatched junction nucleotides: 1. Germline-derived CDR1 and CDR2 are MNHEY and SVGAGI. CDR3 length: 12 amino acids.

This clonotype was observed a handful of times. DNA for the CDR3: TGTGCCAGCTCGGCGGGGGCCTTTAACAATGAGCAGTTCTTC. It translates to CASSAGAFNNEQFF. The chain couples TRBV7-6 to TRBJ2-1; D is perhaps TRBD2 (7 bases). Germline CDR1 reads SGHVS; CDR2 reads FNYEAQ. Deletions cut 8 bases from V and 5 bases from J, with 16 bases between. CDR3 length: 14 amino acids.

In this sample, this clonotype turned up a few times. The genes are TRBV6-8 and TRBJ1-1; 8 bases line up with TRBD1. The CDR3 is made up of 14 amino acids. The junction had 0 bases not matched to a gene; V was cut back by 2 bases and J by 1 base. Germline values: CDR1 MNHGY, CDR2 SAAAGT. The CDR3 loop is CASSYGTGNTEAFF. As DNA, the CDR3 is TGTGCCAGCAGTTACGGGACAGGGAACACTGAAGCTTTCTTT.